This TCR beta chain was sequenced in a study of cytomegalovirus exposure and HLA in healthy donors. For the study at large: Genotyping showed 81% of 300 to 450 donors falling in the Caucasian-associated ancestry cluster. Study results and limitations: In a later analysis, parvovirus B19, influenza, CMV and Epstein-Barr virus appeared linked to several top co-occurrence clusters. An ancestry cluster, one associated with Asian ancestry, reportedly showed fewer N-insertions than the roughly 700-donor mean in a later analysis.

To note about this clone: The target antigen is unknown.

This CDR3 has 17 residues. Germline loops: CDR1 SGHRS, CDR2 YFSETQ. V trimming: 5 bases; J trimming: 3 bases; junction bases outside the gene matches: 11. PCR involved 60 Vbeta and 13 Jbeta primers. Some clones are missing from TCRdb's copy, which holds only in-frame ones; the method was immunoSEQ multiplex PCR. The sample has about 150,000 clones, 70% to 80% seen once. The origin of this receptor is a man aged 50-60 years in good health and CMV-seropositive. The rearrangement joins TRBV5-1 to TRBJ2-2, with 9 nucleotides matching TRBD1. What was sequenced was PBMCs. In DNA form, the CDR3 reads TGCGCCAGCAGACACACAGGGGGCGCAATGGACACCGGGGAGCTGTTTTTT. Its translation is CASRHTGGAMDTGELFF.